This T cell receptor beta chain came from a study of T cell responses to AZD1222 COVID-19 vaccine. About the research overall: Analyses pooled second doses at about 4 or about 12 weeks.

Note on this clone: The antigen is undetermined.

The study, taken as a whole, reports: Sampled repertoires all dated from after the peak T cell response. At study baseline, merely a handful of AZD1222 recipients were seropositive. The donors showed a predominance of white British ancestry and of females, with possible underestimation of clonal diversity.

Profiling relied on immunoSEQ multiplex PCR, and the TCRdb table lists in-frame clones only, not all of them. The sample consists of 120,000 to 150,000 clones, roughly 89% of them appearing once. V lost 5 bases, J lost 4 bases, and 13 bases stayed unmatched. The CDR3 is 16 amino acids. Per the germline V gene, CDR1 is MNHEY and CDR2 is SMNVEV (reference sequence). The sample was peripheral blood, taken on day 0 of AZD1222 vaccination. V gene TRBV27 combines with J gene TRBJ1-2; TRBD1 agrees at 7 bases. The TCR comes from an adult in good health. The CDR3 reads CASSPAFPGQIYGYTF. The CDR3 DNA reads as TGTGCCAGCAGTCCAGCCTTCCCGGGACAGATCTATGGCTACACCTTC.